This T cell receptor (gamma chain) comes out of a study of γδ T cells in repeated Plasmodium falciparum infection. Germline V gene lookup returns CDR1 EGSTGY and CDR2 YDSYTSSV. The CDR3 runs 12 residues. The V and J ends lost 2 bases and 4 bases, in that order; junction bases with no gene match: 2. TRG and TRD sequences were obtained from every sorted gammadelta sample. TCRdb reanalyzed the multiplex PCR reads using CATT. The sample shows roughly 32,000 gamma-chain clones, more than 1.4% of them seen only once. Study-wide points: In Vdelta2-negative, largely Vdelta1+, gammadelta repertoires, repeated controlled infections appeared to drive clonal selection waves. Vgamma9/Vdelta2+ repertoires stayed stably polyclonal over time and infection.

The table lists this clone with many counts. Its specificity is not known. The same CDR3 arises from other DNA sequences in this sample as well. Vgamma9/Vdelta2+ and Vdelta2-negative gammadelta T cells were flow-sorted from PBMC for bulk sequencing. The clonotype comes from a pool of human donors (malaria-infected and uninfected, not separated). The chain links TRGV4 to TRGJ1 or TRGJ2. The specimen was gamma-delta T cells from blood. This CDR3 is CATWDVYYKKLF. The DNA of the CDR3 is TGTGCCACCTGGGATGTATATTATAAGAAACTCTTT.